These 19 T cell receptor beta chains came from one sample sequenced in a study of tumor and adjacent non-tumor tissue in lung cancer. The template was RNA from unsorted bulk tissue. Three rounds of nested PCR, following a modified ARM-PCR protocol, produced the TCRbeta library. TCRdb passed the multiplex PCR reads through MiXCR, listing each CDR3 protein once. The sample has some 93,000 distinct CDR3 sequences; just over 65% are singletons. Sequenced material: lung tumor tissue. The receptor source for this set is a man aged 60 to 75 with non-small cell lung cancer.

This clonotype was seen ten or more times. This chain's CDR3 is CASSGGRLKTLYNEQFF. CDR3 nucleotide sequence: TGTGCCAGCAGTGGGGGACGATTAAAGACCCTATACAATGAGCAGTTCTTC. V usage is TRBV28 and J usage is TRBJ2-1; either TRBD1 or TRBD2 may fit D (5 bases each). The CDR3 is 17 residues long. Deletions cut 5 bases from V and 4 bases from J, with 21 bases between. Germline lookup yields CDR1 MDHEN and CDR2 SYDVKM.

This clonotype is termed medium-sized. V and J are TRBV12-3 or TRBV12-4 and TRBJ1-5; D gene ambiguous. The V end was cut by 3 bases, the J end by 0 bases, with 9 bases between. This CDR3 region has 15 residues. CDR3 in amino acids: CASSFTLNSNQPQHF. The DNA of the CDR3 is TGTGCCAGCAGTTTCACGTTGAATAGCAATCAGCCCCAGCATTTT.

Details on this clonotype: A much more abundant neighbour one base away suggests this may be a read error. This CDR3 is missing its conserved last phenylalanine or tryptophan, likely due to a read error. J is TRBJ1-1 and V is TRBV28, with D uncertain. The CDR3 contains 13 residues. CDR1 and CDR2 from the germline V gene are MDHEN and SYDVKM. Trimming took 3 bases from V and 7 from J, leaving 12 bases between them. CDR3 nucleotides: TGTGCCAGCAGTTTTAGGATGGTCGGTGAAGCTTTCCTT. Protein: CASSFRMVGEAFL.

Concerning this clonotype: One junction end does not reproduce the germline sequence, and a read error may be involved. The chain carries TRBV6-1 and TRBJ2-7; no clear D gene. The CDR3 consists of 14 residues. Germline V gives CDR1 MNHNS, CDR2 SASEGT. In nucleotides, the CDR3 is TGTGTCAGCAGTGAAGCACACAGCTCCTACGAGCAGTATTTC. Translated, it gives CVSSEAHSSYEQYF.

There are a few counts of this clonotype. One base away lies a much larger clone, so this may be a sequencing read error. CDR3 DNA sequence: TGTGCCAGCAGAGTGACACTCGACTATGGCTACACCTTC. Protein product: CASRVTLDYGYTF. The chain links TRBV5-5 to TRBJ1-2, with D uncertain. CDR3 length equals 13 residues. Per the germline V gene, CDR1 is SGHKS and CDR2 is YYEKEE (reference sequence). The V end was cut by 5 bases, the J end by 3 bases, with 11 bases between.

The CDR3 nucleotides are TGTGCCAGCGGCGTGGACTGGTACGAGCAGTACTTC. This codes for CASGVDWYEQYF. The V gene is TRBV28, the J gene TRBJ2-7, with D perhaps matching TRBD2 (5 bases). This CDR3 comprises 12 residues. Germline V CDR1 and CDR2: MDHEN, SYDVKM. V lost 8 bases to trimming and J lost 4 bases, with 12 bases between them.

As regards this clonotype: A junction end diverges from the germline sequence, so it may reflect a read error. This chain joins TRBV11-3 and TRBJ2-7, with a possible D match to TRBD2 (6 bases). Germline CDR1 is SGHNT and CDR2 is YENEEA. This CDR3 comprises 15 residues. The CDR3 loop reads CISRRASWSSYEQYF. In nucleotides, the CDR3 is TGTATCAGTAGGAGGGCTAGCTGGAGCTCCTACGAGCAGTATTTC.

This clonotype appeared a single time. The rearrangement joins TRBV11-2 to TRBJ1-1, with D tentatively TRBD1 (5 bases). From germline, CDR1 is SGHAT and CDR2 FQNNGV. The V end was cut by 7 bases, the J end by 0 bases, with 9 bases between. The CDR3 has 13 amino acids. Here the CDR3 reads CASKRDLNTEAFF. The CDR3 DNA follows: TGTGCCAGCAAAAGGGACTTGAACACTGAAGCTTTCTTT.

This clonotype was detected only once. As the CDR3 is not closed by the conserved phenylalanine or tryptophan, this likely results from a read error. Because the CDR3's place on the DNA is in doubt, the DNA is left out and the CDR3 is given as listed by TCRdb. This chain uses TRBV7-9 with TRBJ2-1. The V gene's germline CDR1 is SEHNR and CDR2 FQNEAQ (reference sequence). The CDR3 totals 12 residues, both ends included. The chain's CDR3 is CASSLEVFEKFL.

As regards this clonotype: No conserved phenylalanine or tryptophan ends this CDR3, so it is likely a read error. CDR3: CASSLGQAGNEQFL. The DNA of the CDR3 is TGTGCCAGCAGTTTAGGTCAGGCAGGTAATGAGCAGTTCCTC. V gene TRBV12-3 or TRBV12-4 combines with J gene TRBJ2-1; D remains ambiguous. The CDR3 has 14 residues. V was clipped by 1 base and J by 7 bases, with 11 bases between them.

With respect to this clonotype: The junction does not match germline at one end; this may be a read error. The chain recombines TRBV29-1 with TRBJ2-1; maybe TRBD2 (5 bases). Germline CDR1 and CDR2: SQVTM and ANQGSEA. The CDR3 totals 13 residues. Written as DNA, the CDR3 is TGCAGCCTTGATAGACCCACTAGGAATGAGCACTTCTTC. It encodes CSLDRPTRNEHFF.

A note on this clonotype: The junction and the germline gene differ at one end; a read error may be behind it. The genes are TRBV12-5 and TRBJ1-2, with D perhaps matching TRBD1 (5 bases). Germline CDR1 reads LGHNT; CDR2 reads FRNRAP. The CDR3 length is 14 residues. The CDR3 protein is CTSGARDGNYDYTF. CDR3 DNA: TGTACTAGTGGAGCTCGGGACGGAAACTATGACTACACCTTC.

This clonotype has only a few counts. The V and J genes are TRBV20-1 and TRBJ2-5, with TRBD2 matching 9 bases. V was clipped by 2 bases and J by 3 bases; unmatched bases: 4. The germline V gene encodes CDR1 DFQATT and CDR2 SNEGSKA (reference sequence). This CDR3 is built from 14 residues. CDR3 in amino acids: CSARSTSGEETQYF. The CDR3, as DNA: TGCAGTGCTAGATCGACTAGCGGAGAAGAGACCCAGTACTTC.

Concerning this clonotype itself: The junction departs from germline at one end; a sequencing error may be responsible. The rearrangement joins TRBV14 to TRBJ1-1; D not resolved. Germline values: CDR1 SGHDN, CDR2 FVKESK. The CDR3 is 15 amino acids. As DNA, the CDR3 is TGTACCAGCAGCCAATTCTCAGACATGGGCACTGAAGCTTTCTTT. Amino acids: CTSSQFSDMGTEAFF.

About this clonotype itself: Germline is not matched at one junction end, which may reflect a read error. The CDR3 DNA sequence: TGTGGCAGCAGACCGGAGGGGGTGTCATACGAGCAGTACTTC. As protein: CGSRPEGVSYEQYF. The chain recombines TRBV7-9 with TRBJ2-7; perhaps D is TRBD1 or TRBD2 (6 bases each). From germline, CDR1 is SEHNR and CDR2 FQNEAQ (reference sequence). The CDR3 length is 14 residues.

Remarks on this clonotype: Compared with germline, one end of the junction differs, possibly owing to a read error. The chain carries TRBV11-1 and TRBJ2-3, with a possible D match to TRBD2 (5 bases). In germline, CDR1 is SGHAT, CDR2 FQDESV (reference sequence). The CDR3 spans 17 residues. CDR3 residues: CANSLISGSWGTDTQYF. The DNA of the CDR3 is TGTGCCAACAGCTTGATCAGCGGATCGTGGGGCACAGATACGCAGTATTTT.

Notes on this clonotype: A much larger clonotype is one base distant, so this may be a read error. V is TRBV7-9 and J is TRBJ1-4; unclear D gene. The CDR3 is 14 residues long. Looked up from germline, CDR1 is SEHNR and CDR2 is FQNEAQ (reference sequence). This chain's CDR3 is CDSSHSGGREKLFF. CDR3 nucleotides: TGTGACAGCAGCCACTCTGGCGGGCGAGAAAAACTGTTTTTT.

To note about this clonotype: A read error may be the cause here, since a much bigger clone is one base away. The chain has TRBV10-1 and TRBJ2-2; D is undetermined. The CDR3 is made up of 12 amino acids. The V end was cut by 2 bases, the J end by 10 bases, with 8 bases between. Germline lookup yields CDR1 WNHNN and CDR2 SYGVQD (reference sequence). The CDR3: CASSEGPEELFF. CDR3 DNA sequence: TGCGCCAGCAGTGAGGGGCCCGAGGAGCTGTTTTTT.

A note on this clonotype: A read error may account for a junction end that differs from germline. This rearrangement joins TRBV6-2 or TRBV6-3 to TRBJ1-2, with a possible D match to TRBD1 (6 bases). The CDR3 is 13 residues long. Looked up from germline, CDR1 is MNHEY and CDR2 is SVGEGT. The CDR3 here is CATSDSVYYGYTF. The CDR3 bases are TGTGCCACTTCGGACAGCGTATACTATGGCTACACATTC.